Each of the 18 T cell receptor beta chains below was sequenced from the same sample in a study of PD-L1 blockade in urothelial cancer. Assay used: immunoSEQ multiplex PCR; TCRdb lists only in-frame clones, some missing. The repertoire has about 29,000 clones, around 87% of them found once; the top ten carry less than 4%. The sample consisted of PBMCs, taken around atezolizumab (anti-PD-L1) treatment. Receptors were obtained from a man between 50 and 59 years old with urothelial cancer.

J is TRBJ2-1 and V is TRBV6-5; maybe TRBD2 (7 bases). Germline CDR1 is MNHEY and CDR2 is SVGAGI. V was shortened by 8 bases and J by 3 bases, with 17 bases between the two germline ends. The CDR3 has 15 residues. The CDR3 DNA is TGTGCCAGCCTAACCCGCGGGGGCCGCTACAATGAGCAGTTCTTC. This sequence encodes CASLTRGGRYNEQFF.

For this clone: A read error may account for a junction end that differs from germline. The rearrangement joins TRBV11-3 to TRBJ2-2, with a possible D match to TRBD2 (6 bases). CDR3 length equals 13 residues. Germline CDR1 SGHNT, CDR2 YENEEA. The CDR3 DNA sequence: TGTGCCAGCAGTCGGGGGAACCCCGGGGAGCTGTTTTTT. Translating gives CASSRGNPGELFF.

The CDR3 bases are TGTGCCAGCAGTGAAGTTCACGTACGGGTTGGCTACACCTTC. Translated: CASSEVHVRVGYTF. This chain uses TRBV6-1 with TRBJ1-2; D remains ambiguous. This CDR3 has 14 residues. Trimming shortened V by 1 base and J by 7 bases, and 13 bases separated the two germline ends. Germline V gene data show CDR1 as MNHNS and CDR2 as SASEGT.

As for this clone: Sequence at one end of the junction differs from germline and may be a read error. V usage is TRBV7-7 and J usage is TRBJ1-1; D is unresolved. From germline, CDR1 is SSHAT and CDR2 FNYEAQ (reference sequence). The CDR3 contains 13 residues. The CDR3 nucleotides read TGTGCTAGCAGCTCACGACAGAACACTGAAGCTTTCTTT. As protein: CASSSRQNTEAFF.

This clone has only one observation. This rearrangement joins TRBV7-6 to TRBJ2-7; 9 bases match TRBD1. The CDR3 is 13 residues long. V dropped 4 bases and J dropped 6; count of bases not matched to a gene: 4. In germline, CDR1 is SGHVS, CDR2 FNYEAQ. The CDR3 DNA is TGTGCCAGCAGCTCTGGACAGGGGCCCGAGCAGTACTTC. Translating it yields CASSSGQGPEQYF.

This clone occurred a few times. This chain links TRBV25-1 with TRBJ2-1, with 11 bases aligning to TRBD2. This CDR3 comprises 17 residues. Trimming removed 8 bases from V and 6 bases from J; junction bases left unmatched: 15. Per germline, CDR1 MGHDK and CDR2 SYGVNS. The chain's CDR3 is CASSIRGTSGLFNEQFF. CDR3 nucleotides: TGTGCCAGCTCAATAAGGGGGACTAGCGGACTCTTCAATGAGCAGTTCTTC.

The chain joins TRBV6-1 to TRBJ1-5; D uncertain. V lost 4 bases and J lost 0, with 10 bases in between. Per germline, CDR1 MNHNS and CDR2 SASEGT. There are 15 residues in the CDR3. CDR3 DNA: TGTGCCAGCAGTGTGAGGATGAATAGCAATCAGCCCCAGCATTTT. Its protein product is CASSVRMNSNQPQHF.

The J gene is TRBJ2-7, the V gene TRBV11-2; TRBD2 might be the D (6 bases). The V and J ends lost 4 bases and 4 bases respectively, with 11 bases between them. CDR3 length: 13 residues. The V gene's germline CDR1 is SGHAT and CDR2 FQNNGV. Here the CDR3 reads CASSSAGNYEQYF. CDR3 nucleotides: TGTGCCAGCAGCTCAGCGGGCAATTACGAGCAGTACTTC.

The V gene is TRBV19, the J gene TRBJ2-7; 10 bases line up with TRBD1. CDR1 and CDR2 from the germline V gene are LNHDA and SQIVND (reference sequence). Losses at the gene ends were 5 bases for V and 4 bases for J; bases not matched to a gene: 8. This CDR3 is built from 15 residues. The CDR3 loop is CASSGPGQGVYEQYF. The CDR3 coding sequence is TGTGCCAGTAGTGGCCCTGGACAGGGGGTGTACGAGCAGTACTTC.

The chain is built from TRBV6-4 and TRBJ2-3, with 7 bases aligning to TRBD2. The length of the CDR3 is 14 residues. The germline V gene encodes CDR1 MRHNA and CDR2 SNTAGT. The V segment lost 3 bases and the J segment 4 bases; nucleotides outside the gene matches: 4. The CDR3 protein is CASSDGGGADTQYF. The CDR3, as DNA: TGTGCCAGCAGTGATGGGGGGGGAGCAGATACGCAGTATTTT.

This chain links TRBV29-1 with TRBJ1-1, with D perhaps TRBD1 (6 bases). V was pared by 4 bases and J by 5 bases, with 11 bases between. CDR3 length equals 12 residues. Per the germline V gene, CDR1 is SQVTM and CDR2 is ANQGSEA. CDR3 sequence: CSVVPGATEAFF. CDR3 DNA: TGCAGCGTTGTCCCAGGGGCAACTGAAGCTTTCTTT. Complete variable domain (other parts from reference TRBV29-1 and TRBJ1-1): SAVISQKPSRDICQRGTSLTIQCQVDSQVTMMFWYRQQPGQSLTLIATANQGSEATYESGFVIDKFPISRPNLTFSTLTVSNMSPEDSSIYLCSVVPGATEAFFGQGTRLTVV.

The CDR3: CASSVRQGKLDLTNYGYTF. CDR3 nucleotides: TGTGCCAGCAGCGTCCGACAGGGAAAGCTCGATTTGACTAACTATGGCTACACCTTC. V and J are TRBV9 and TRBJ1-2; 7 nucleotides line up with TRBD1. The CDR3 contains 19 residues. Trimming removed 2 bases from V and 0 bases from J; junction bases left unmatched: 16. CDR1 SGDLS and CDR2 YYNGEE come from the germline V gene. The full variable domain, completed using reference TRBV9 and TRBJ1-2, is DSGVTQTPKHLITATGQRVTLRCSPRSGDLSVYWYQQSLDQGLQFLIQYYNGEERAKGNILERFSAQQFPDLHSELNLSSLELGDSALYFCASSVRQGKLDLTNYGYTFGSGTRLTVV.

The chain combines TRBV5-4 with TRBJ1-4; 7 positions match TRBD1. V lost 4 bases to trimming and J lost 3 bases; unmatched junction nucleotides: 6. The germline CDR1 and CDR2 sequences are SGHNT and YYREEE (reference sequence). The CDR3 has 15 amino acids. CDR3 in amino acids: CASSLGGQPNEKLFF. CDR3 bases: TGTGCCAGCAGCCTGGGGGGACAGCCTAATGAAAAACTGTTTTTT. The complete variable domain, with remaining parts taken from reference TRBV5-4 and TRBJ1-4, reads ETGVTQSPTHLIKTRGQQVTLRCSSQSGHNTVSWYQQALGQGPQFIFQYYREEENGRGNFPPRFSGLQFPNYSSELNVNALELDDSALYLCASSLGGQPNEKLFFGSGTQLSVL.

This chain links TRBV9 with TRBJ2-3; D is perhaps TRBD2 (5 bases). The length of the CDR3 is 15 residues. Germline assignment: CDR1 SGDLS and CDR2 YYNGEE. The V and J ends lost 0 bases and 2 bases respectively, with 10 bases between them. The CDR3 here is CASSVGPGNTDTQYF. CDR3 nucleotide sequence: TGTGCCAGCAGCGTAGGACCGGGAAACACAGATACGCAGTATTTT.

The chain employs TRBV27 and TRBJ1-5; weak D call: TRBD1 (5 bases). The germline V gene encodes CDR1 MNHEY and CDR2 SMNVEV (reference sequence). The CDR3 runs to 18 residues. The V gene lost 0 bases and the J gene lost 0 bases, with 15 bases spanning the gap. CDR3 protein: CASSLSGAGMNSNQPQHF. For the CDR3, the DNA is TGTGCCAGCAGTTTATCAGGGGCAGGGATGAATAGCAATCAGCCCCAGCATTTT.

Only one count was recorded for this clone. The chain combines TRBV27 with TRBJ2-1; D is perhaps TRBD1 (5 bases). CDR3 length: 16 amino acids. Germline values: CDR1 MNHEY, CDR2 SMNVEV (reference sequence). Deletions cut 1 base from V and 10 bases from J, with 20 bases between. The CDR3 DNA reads TGTGCCAGCAGTTTATTCATGAGGCAGGGTGGGCAAGAGCAGTTCTTC. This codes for CASSLFMRQGGQEQFF.

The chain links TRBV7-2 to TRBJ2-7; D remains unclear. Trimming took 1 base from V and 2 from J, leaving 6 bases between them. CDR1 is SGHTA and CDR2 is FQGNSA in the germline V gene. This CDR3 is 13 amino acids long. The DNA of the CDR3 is TGTGCCAGCAGCTTAGAGTGGCCCTACGAGCAGTACTTC. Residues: CASSLEWPYEQYF.

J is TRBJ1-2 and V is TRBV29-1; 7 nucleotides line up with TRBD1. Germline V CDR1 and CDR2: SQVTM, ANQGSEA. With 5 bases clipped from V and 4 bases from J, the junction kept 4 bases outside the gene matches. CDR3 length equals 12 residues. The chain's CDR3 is CSVITGVYGYTF. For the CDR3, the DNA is TGCAGCGTTATAACAGGGGTCTATGGCTACACCTTC.